This T cell receptor beta chain derives from a study of cytomegalovirus exposure and HLA in healthy donors. Primers for the PCR totalled 60 Vbeta and 13 Jbeta. TCRdb's table, derived via immunoSEQ multiplex PCR, lists solely in-frame clones and lacks some. The repertoire holds about 190,000 clones, with 85% as singletons. Unrecorded immune exposures were likely, despite nominal health at sampling. Study conclusions and caveats: Later analysis reportedly placed an Asian-associated ancestry cluster below the roughly 680-donor mean in N-insertions. 150 or so TCR beta chains were listed as cytomegalovirus-associated.

Remarks on this clone: Its antigen is not known.

Material: PBMCs. The source is a boy aged 2 to 10 in good health and CMV-seronegative.

The CDR3 coding sequence is TGTGCCAGTAGTATCTCTCAGTGGCAGGCCCAGCATTTT. Residues: CASSISQWQAQHF. The chain joins TRBV19 to TRBJ1-5; D remains unclear. The V end lost 3 bases, the J end lost 11 bases, and 14 bases lay between the germline ends. CDR1 is LNHDA and CDR2 is SQIVND in the germline V gene (reference sequence). This CDR3 has 13 amino acids. The variable domain in full, completed from reference TRBV19 and TRBJ1-5, reads DGGITQSPKYLFRKEGQNVTLSCEQNLNHDAMYWYRQDPGQGLRLIYYSQIVNDFQKGDIAEGYSVSREKKESFPLTVTSAQKNPTAFYLCASSISQWQAQHFGDGTRLSIL.